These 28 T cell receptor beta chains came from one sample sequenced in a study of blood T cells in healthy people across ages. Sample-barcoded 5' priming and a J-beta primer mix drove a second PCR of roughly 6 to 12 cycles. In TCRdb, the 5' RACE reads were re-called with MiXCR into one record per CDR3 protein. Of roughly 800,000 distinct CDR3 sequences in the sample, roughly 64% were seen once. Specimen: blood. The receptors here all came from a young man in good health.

The DNA of the CDR3 is TGTGCCAGCAGCCAAGCACGGGAGGGAGATACGCAGTATTTT. Translating it yields CASSQAREGDTQYF. The chain is built from TRBV14 and TRBJ2-3; 8 positions match TRBD2. Germline CDR1 reads SGHDN; CDR2 reads FVKESK. V was clipped by 1 base and J by 5 bases; unmatched bases: 2. The CDR3 runs to 14 residues.

In DNA form, the CDR3 reads TGCAGTGCTAGAGAGGTGAATCAAGATACGCAGTATTTT. Translated, it gives CSAREVNQDTQYF. V usage is TRBV20-1 and J usage is TRBJ2-3; the D is unclear. This CDR3 has 13 residues. Between the trimmed V and J ends, which lost 0 bases and 5 bases, there was a span of 9 bases. Germline assignment: CDR1 DFQATT and CDR2 SNEGSKA (reference sequence).

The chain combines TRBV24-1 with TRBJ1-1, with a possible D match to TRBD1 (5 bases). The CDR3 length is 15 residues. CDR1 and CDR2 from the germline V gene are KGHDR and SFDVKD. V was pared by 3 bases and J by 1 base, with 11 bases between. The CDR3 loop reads CATSDAGGGNTEAFF. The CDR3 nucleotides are TGTGCCACCAGTGATGCGGGGGGAGGGAACACTGAAGCTTTCTTT.

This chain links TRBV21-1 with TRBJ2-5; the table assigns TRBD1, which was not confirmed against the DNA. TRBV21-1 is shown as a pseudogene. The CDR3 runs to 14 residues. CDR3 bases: TGTGCCAGCAGCAAAGAACGGGGGGAAGAGACCCAGTACTTC. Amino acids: CASSKERGEETQYF.

The CDR3 coding sequence is TGTGCCAGCAGCTTAGGAGGGCAGGGAATCGAGCAGTACTTC. Translation gives CASSLGGQGIEQYF. V gene TRBV7-8 combines with J gene TRBJ2-7; D might be TRBD1 or TRBD2, each matching 5 bases. Germline CDR1 reads SGHVS; CDR2 reads FQNEAQ. Trimming removed 1 base at V and 6 bases at J, with 13 bases between. This CDR3 is built from 14 residues. The entire variable domain, with the rest obtained from reference TRBV7-8 and TRBJ2-7, is as follows: GAGVSQSPRYKVAKRGQDVALRCDPISGHVSLFWYQQALGQGPEFLTYFQNEAQLDKSGLPSDRFFAERPEGSVSTLKIQRTQQEDSAVYLCASSLGGQGIEQYFGPGTRLTVT.

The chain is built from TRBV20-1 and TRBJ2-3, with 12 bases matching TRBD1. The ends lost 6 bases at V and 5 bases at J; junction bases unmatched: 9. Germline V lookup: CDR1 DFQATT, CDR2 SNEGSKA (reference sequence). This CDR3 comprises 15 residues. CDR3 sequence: CSAAGTGGYIDTQYF. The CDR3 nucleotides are TGCAGTGCCGCCGGGACAGGGGGCTACATAGATACGCAGTATTTT.

The DNA of the CDR3 is TGTGCCAGCAGGCCAGCGGGGGGTCCCTGCGAGCAGTACTTC. It encodes CASRPAGGPCEQYF. This sequence joins TRBV6-5 and TRBJ2-7; 9 bases match TRBD2. This CDR3 has 14 amino acids. V trimming: 6 bases; J trimming: 6 bases; junction bases outside the gene matches: 9. Germline CDR1 and CDR2: MNHEY and SVGAGI.

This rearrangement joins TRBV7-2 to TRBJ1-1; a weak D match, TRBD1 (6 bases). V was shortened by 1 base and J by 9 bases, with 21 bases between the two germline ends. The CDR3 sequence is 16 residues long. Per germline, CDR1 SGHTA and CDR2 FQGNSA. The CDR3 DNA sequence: TGTGCCAGCAGCTTAGTTTTGCGGACAGAATCTTACCAAGCTTTCTTT. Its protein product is CASSLVLRTESYQAFF.

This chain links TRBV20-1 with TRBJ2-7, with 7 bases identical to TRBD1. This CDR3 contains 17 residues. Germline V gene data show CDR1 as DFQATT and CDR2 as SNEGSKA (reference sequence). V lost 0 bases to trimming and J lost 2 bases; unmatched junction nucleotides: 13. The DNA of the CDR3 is TGCAGTGCTAGAGATCCATGGCGACAGGGAGAACCCTACGAGCAGTACTTC. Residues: CSARDPWRQGEPYEQYF.

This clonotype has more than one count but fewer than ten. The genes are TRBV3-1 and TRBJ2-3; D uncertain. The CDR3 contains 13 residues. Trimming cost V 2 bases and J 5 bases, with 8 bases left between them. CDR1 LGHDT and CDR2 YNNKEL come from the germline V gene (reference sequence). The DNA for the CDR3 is TGTGCCAGCAGCCAAATGTTAGTAGATACGCAGTATTTT. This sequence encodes CASSQMLVDTQYF.

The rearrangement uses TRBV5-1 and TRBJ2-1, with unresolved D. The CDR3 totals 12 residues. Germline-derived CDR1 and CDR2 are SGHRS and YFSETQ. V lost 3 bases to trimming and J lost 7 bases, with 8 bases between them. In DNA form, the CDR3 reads TGCGCCAGCAGCTGGTCCGCGAATGAGCAGTTCTTC. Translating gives CASSWSANEQFF.

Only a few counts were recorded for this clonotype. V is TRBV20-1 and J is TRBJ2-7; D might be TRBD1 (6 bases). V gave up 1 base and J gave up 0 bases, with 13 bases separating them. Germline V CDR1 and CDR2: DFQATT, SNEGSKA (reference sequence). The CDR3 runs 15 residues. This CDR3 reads CSARVPGTSSYEQYF. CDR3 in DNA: TGCAGTGCTAGAGTCCCCGGGACATCCTCCTACGAGCAGTACTTC.

The CDR3 protein is CAVPWTGLYEQYF. The CDR3 DNA follows: TGTGCCGTACCGTGGACCGGGCTCTACGAGCAGTACTTC. The V call is TRBV27, the J call TRBJ2-7; D gene uncertain. Germline CDR1 reads MNHEY; CDR2 reads SMNVEV (reference sequence). The CDR3 contains 13 residues. V gave up 11 bases and J gave up 3 bases, with 17 bases separating them.

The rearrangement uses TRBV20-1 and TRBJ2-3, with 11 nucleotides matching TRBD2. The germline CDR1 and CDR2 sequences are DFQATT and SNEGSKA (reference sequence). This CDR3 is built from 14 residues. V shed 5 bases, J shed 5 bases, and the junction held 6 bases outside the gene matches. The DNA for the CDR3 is TGCAGTGCTTATAGCGGGAGGGCCATAGATACGCAGTATTTT. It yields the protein CSAYSGRAIDTQYF.

CDR3 residues: CAISEPLDSPSYNEQFF. The CDR3 DNA reads TGTGCCATCAGTGAGCCCTTAGATTCCCCTTCCTACAATGAGCAGTTCTTC. J is TRBJ2-1 and V is TRBV10-3; no definite D call. V lost 2 bases and J 1 base, leaving 15 bases between the germline ends. Germline V gives CDR1 ENHRY, CDR2 SYGVKD. The CDR3 is made up of 17 amino acids.

CDR3 bases: TGTGCCAGCAGCCCGGGGACTAGCGAGCAGTTCTTC. It yields the protein CASSPGTSEQFF. The chain has TRBV7-2 and TRBJ2-1, with 9 bases aligning to TRBD2. After removal of 5 bases from V and 10 bases from J, the junction contained 3 bases not matched to a gene. In germline, CDR1 is SGHTA, CDR2 FQGNSA. The CDR3 is 12 amino acids.

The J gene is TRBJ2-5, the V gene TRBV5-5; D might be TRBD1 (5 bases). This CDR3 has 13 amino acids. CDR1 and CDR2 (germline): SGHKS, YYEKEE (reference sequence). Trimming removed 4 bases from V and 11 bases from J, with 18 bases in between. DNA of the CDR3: TGTGCCAGCAGCGGCGACAGTTCCAATGAGCAGTACTTC. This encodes CASSGDSSNEQYF.

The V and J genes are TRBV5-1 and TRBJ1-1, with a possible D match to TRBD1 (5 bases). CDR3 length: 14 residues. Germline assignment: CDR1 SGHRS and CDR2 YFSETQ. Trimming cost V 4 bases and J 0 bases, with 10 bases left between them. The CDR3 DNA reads TGCGCCAGCAGCGCGGGGACGGTGAACACTGAAGCTTTCTTT. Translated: CASSAGTVNTEAFF.

The CDR3 sequence: CSVESTQGKNYGYTF. In nucleotides, the CDR3 is TGCAGCGTTGAATCGACGCAGGGTAAAAACTATGGCTACACCTTC. The V call is TRBV29-1, the J call TRBJ1-2, with TRBD1 as a possible D gene (5 bases). Germline CDR1 is SQVTM and CDR2 is ANQGSEA. The CDR3 totals 15 residues. Trimming took 2 bases from V and 2 from J, leaving 15 bases between them.

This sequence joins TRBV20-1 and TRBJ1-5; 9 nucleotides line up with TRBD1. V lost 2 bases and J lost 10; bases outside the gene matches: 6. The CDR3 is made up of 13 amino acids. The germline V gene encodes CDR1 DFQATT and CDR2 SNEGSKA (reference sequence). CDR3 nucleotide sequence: TGCAGTGCTAGAACAGGGGGCGAACGACCCCAGCATTTT. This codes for CSARTGGERPQHF.

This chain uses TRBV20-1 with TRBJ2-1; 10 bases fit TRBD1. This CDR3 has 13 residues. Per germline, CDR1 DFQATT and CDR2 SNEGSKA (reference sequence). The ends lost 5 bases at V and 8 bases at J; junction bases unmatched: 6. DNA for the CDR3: TGCAGTGCTCCGGGACAGGGGTACGATGAGCAGTTCTTC. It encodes CSAPGQGYDEQFF.

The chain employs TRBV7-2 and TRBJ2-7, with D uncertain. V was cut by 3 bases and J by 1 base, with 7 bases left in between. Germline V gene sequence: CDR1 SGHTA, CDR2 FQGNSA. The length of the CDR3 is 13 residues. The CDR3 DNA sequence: TGTGCCAGCAGCTTTGATAGGTCCTACGAGCAGTACTTC. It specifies CASSFDRSYEQYF. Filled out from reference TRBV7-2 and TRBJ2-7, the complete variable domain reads GAGVSQSPSNKVTEKGKDVELRCDPISGHTALYWYRQSLGQGLEFLIYFQGNSAPDKSGLPSDRFSAERTGGSVSTLTIQRTQQEDSAVYLCASSFDRSYEQYFGPGTRLTVT.

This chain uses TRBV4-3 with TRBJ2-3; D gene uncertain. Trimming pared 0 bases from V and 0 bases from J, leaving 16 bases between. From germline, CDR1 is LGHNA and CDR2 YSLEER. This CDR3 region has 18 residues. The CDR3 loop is CASSQDPSYEPSTDTQYF. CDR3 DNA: TGCGCCAGCAGCCAAGATCCCTCGTATGAACCGAGCACAGATACGCAGTATTTT.

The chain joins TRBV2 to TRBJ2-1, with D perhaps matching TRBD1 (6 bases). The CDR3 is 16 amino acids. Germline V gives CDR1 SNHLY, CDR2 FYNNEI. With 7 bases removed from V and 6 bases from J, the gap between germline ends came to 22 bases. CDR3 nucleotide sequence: TGTGCCAGCATAGCCTTTACAGGGCGAAGAAGCAATGAGCAGTTCTTC. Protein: CASIAFTGRRSNEQFF.

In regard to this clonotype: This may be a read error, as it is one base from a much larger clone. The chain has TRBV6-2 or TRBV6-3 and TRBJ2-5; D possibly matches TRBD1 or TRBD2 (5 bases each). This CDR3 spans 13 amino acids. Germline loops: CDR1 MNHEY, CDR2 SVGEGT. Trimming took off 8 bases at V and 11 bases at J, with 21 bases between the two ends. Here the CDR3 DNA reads TGTGCCAGCTTACGGGACCTCTTGGGGGAGCAGTACTTC. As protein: CASLRDLLGEQYF.

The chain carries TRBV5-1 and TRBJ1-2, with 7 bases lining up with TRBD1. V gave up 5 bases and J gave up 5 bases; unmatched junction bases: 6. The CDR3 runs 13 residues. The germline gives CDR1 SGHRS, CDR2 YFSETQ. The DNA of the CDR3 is TGCGCCAGCAGAGGGACAGAGCTTTATGGCTACACCTTC. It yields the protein CASRGTELYGYTF. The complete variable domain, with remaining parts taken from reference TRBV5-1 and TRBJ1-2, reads KAGVTQTPRYLIKTRGQQVTLSCSPISGHRSVSWYQQTPGQGLQFLFEYFSETQRNKGNFPGRFSGRQFSNSRSEMNVSTLELGDSALYLCASRGTELYGYTFGSGTRLTVV.

As DNA, the CDR3 is TGCGCCAGCAGCTTCGAAGGCTGGAGCCTAGCCGCTGAGCAGTACTTC. It codes for CASSFEGWSLAAEQYF. J is TRBJ2-7 and V is TRBV5-1, with TRBD2 as a possible D gene (5 bases). This CDR3 has 16 amino acids. V shed 2 bases and J shed 7 bases, with 22 bases lying between them. From germline, CDR1 is SGHRS and CDR2 YFSETQ. Full variable domain (rest looked up from reference TRBV5-1 and TRBJ2-7): KAGVTQTPRYLIKTRGQQVTLSCSPISGHRSVSWYQQTPGQGLQFLFEYFSETQRNKGNFPGRFSGRQFSNSRSEMNVSTLELGDSALYLCASSFEGWSLAAEQYFGPGTRLTVT.

CDR3 nucleotides: TGTGCCAGCAGTTTAGGACGACAGGGCAAGCAGTACTTC. Amino acid sequence: CASSLGRQGKQYF. The chain has TRBV12-3 or TRBV12-4 and TRBJ2-7; 7 nucleotides match TRBD1. This CDR3 has 13 residues. With 1 base clipped from V and 8 bases from J, the junction kept 5 bases outside the gene matches.